Described below is a single TCR beta chain sequence and its context. The antigen remains unidentified. This record comes from a study of T-cell memory formation after mild COVID-19. Study-wide results and caveats: Clones that got smaller from day 15 to 85 had even CD4/CD8, while clones growing later tipped toward CD4+.

TCRdb reprocessed the 5' RACE reads via MiXCR and lists one record per CDR3 protein. The sample shows 530,000 or so distinct CDR3 sequences, 17% of them seen only once. Sequenced: PBMCs or a T cell subset sorted from them (not recorded which). This receptor was taken from an adult woman who had mild COVID-19 (a few samples of this study predate the infection). Cell type and time point are not known.

CDR3 sequence reads: CASSMGLAGPSYEQYF. CDR3 bases: TGTGCCAGCAGCATGGGACTAGCGGGGCCCTCCTACGAGCAGTACTTC. The rearrangement uses TRBV5-6 and TRBJ2-7; TRBD2 matches at 13 bases. This CDR3 region has 16 residues. The J segment lost 0 bases and the V segment lost 4 bases, leaving 4 bases of the junction unmatched. The germline V gene encodes CDR1 SGHDT and CDR2 YYEEEE. The variable domain in full, completed from reference TRBV5-6 and TRBJ2-7, reads DAGVTQSPTHLIKTRGQQVTLRCSPKSGHDTVSWYQQALGQGPQFIFQYYEEEERQRGNFPDRFSGHQFPNYSSELNVNALLLGDSALYLCASSMGLAGPSYEQYFGPGTRLTVT.